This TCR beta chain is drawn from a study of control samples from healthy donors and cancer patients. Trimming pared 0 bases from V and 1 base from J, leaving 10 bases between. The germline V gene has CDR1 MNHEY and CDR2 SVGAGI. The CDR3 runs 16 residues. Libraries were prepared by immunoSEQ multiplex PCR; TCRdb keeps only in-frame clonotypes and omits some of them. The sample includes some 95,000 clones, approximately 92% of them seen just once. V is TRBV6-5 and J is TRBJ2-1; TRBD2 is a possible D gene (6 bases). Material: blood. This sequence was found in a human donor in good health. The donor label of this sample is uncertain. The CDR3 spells CASSYSSGGSYNEQFF. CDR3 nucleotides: TGTGCCAGCAGTTACTCCTCCGGGGGTTCCTACAATGAGCAGTTCTTC.